The sequence of this TCR beta chain was determined in a study of shared clonotypes between healthy human individuals. Points from the study as a whole: The authors expected sequencing depth to affect clonotype sharing among donors. The diversity represented, both genetic and in exposure history, was limited by few donors.

For each subset, genomic DNA was distributed in equal portions over several immunoSEQ plates. TCRdb keeps only in-frame clones here, not all; method: immunoSEQ multiplex PCR. Here the sample spans about 470,000 clones, roughly 77% being singletons. As to this clone: As yet, its antigen is unknown.

The CDR3 loop spans 17 amino acids. The germline gives CDR1 SGHVS, CDR2 FQNEAQ. V lost 2 bases and J 0 bases, leaving 16 bases between the germline ends. The sequenced sample was PBMCs. The V call is TRBV7-8, the J call TRBJ1-1; tentatively, D is TRBD1 (6 bases). The sequence derives from a woman aged 40 to 50 in good health. Some clones in this sample may be carry-over from other donors' samples. The chain's CDR3 is CASSLNRRGLLNTEAFF. Written as DNA, the CDR3 is TGTGCCAGCAGCTTAAACCGCAGGGGCCTGTTGAACACTGAAGCTTTCTTT.